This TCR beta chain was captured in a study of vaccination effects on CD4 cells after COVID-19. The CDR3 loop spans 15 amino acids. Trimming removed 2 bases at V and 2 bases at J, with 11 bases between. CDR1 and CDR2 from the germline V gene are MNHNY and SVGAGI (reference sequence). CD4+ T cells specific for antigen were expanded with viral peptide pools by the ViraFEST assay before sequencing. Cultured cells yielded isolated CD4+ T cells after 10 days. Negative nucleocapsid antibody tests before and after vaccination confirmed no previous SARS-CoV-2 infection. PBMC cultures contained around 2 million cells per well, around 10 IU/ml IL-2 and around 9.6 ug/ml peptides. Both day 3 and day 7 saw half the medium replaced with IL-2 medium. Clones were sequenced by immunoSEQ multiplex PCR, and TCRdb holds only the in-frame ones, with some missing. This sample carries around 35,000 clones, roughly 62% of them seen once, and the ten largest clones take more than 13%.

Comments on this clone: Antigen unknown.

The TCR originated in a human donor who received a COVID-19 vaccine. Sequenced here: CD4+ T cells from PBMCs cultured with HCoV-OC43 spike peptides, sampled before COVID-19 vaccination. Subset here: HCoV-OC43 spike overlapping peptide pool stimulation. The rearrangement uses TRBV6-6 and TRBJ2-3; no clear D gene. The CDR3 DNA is TGTGCCAGCAGTTACGGTCTAATTTCCACAGATACGCAGTATTTT. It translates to CASSYGLISTDTQYF.